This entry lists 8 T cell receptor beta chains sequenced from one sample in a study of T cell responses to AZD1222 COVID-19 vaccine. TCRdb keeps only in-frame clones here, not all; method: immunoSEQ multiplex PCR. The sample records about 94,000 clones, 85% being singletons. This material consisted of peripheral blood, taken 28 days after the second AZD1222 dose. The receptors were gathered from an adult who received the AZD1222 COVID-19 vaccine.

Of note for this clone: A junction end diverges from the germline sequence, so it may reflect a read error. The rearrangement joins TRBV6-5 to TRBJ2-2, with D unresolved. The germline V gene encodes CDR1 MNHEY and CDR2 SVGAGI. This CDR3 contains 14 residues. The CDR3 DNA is TGTGCCAGCAGATACTTTACGAACACCGGGGAGCTGTTTTTT. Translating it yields CASRYFTNTGELFF.

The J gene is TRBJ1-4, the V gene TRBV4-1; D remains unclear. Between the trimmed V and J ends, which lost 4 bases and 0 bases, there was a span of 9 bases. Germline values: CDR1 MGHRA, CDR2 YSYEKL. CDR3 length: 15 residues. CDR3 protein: CASSPRTATNEKLFF. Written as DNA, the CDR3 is TGCGCCAGCAGCCCCCGGACGGCAACTAATGAAAAACTGTTTTTT.

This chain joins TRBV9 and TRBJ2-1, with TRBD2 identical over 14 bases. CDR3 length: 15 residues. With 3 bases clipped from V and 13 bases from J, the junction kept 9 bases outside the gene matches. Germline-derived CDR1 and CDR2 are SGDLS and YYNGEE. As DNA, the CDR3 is TGTGCCAGCAGCGCTGGGACTAGCGGGAGTTTAGGACAGTTCTTC. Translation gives CASSAGTSGSLGQFF.

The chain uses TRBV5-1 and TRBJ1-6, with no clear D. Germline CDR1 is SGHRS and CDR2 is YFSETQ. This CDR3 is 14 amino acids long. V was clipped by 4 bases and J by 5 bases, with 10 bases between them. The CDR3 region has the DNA TGCGCCAGCAGCCCCCCCTCGAATAATTCACCCCTCCACTTT. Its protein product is CASSPPSNNSPLHF.

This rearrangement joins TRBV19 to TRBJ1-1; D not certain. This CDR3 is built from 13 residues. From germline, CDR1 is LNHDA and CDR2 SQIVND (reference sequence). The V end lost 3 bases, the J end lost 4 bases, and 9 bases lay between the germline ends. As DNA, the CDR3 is TGTGCCAGTAGTATTGACCTTCCCACTGAAGCTTTCTTT. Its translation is CASSIDLPTEAFF.

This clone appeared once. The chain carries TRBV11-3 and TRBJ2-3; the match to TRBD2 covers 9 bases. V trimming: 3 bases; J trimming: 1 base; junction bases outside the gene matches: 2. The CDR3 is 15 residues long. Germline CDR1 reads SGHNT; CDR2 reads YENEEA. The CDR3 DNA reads TGTGCCAGCAGCTTTGGCGGGGGGGGCACAGATACGCAGTATTTT. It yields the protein CASSFGGGGTDTQYF.

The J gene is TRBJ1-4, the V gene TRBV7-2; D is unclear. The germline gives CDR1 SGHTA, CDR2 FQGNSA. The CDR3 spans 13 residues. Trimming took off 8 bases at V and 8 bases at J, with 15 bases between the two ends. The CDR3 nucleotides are TGTGCCAGCCGGGCAGCATCCAAAGAAAAACTGTTTTTT. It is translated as CASRAASKEKLFF.

CDR3: CASSHGTSSFYEQYF. The CDR3 nucleotides read TGTGCCAGCAGCCACGGGACTAGCTCTTTCTACGAGCAGTACTTC. This chain joins TRBV5-6 and TRBJ2-7, with TRBD2 matching 9 bases. The CDR3 sequence is 15 residues long. Germline CDR1 reads SGHDT; CDR2 reads YYEEEE. The V and J ends lost 4 bases and 3 bases, in that order; junction bases with no gene match: 8.